Included here is one TCR beta chain sequence, with context. Produced via immunoSEQ multiplex PCR; TCRdb's table is partial and in-frame only. The sample holds about 180,000 clones, more than 75% seen once. This specimen belongs to a study of blood T cell repertoires in COVID-19. Across the whole study: The United States, Italy and Spain provided the acute and convalescent COVID-19 samples.

Material: PBMCs or T cells enriched from blood (not recorded which). The sequence came from a woman aged 25 to 39 who had recovered from COVID-19.

CDR3 sequence: CASSPSPGLAGSGELFF. CDR3 sequence (DNA): TGTGCCAGCAGCCCGTCTCCGGGACTAGCGGGATCCGGGGAGCTGTTTTTT. The chain employs TRBV11-2 and TRBJ2-2; the match to TRBD2 covers 13 bases. Germline-derived CDR1 and CDR2 are SGHAT and FQNNGV. With V trimmed by 5 bases and J by 6 bases, 9 bases remained unmatched. The CDR3 consists of 17 residues.